Below, one T cell receptor (beta chain) is given with its context. Its specificity is unknown. These data belong to a study of vaccination effects on CD4 cells after COVID-19. TCRdb's table, derived via immunoSEQ multiplex PCR, lists solely in-frame clones and lacks some. The profile shows around 71,000 clones, under 75% of them singletons. ViraFEST expansion of antigen-specific CD4+ T cells with viral peptide pools preceded sequencing. At the end of nine to ten days of culture, CD4+ T cells were isolated. Vaccine recipients had no previous SARS-CoV-2 infection; their nucleocapsid antibodies were negative. Overall study findings and caveats: Few convalescent patients, and no early post-infection timepoints, were available to the study.

The sample in question was CD4+ T cells from PBMCs cultured with HCoV-OC43 spike peptides, obtained before COVID-19 vaccination. Indicated subset: HCoV-OC43 spike overlapping peptide pool stimulation. The clonotype comes from a human donor who received a COVID-19 vaccine.

Written as DNA, the CDR3 is TGTGCCATCAGCGGGGGCGCGGATACGCAGTATTTT. Its translation is CAISGGADTQYF. The chain uses TRBV10-3 and TRBJ2-3, with D possibly called TRBD1 or TRBD2 (6 bases each). V lost 6 bases and J lost 6, with 10 bases in between. CDR1 is ENHRY, CDR2 SYGVKD, per germline. The CDR3 extends over 12 amino acids.